This record covers a single T cell receptor beta chain. The antigen is not known. This sample is drawn from a study of T cell repertoires in cytomegalovirus infection. In the study overall: In public TCR beta signatures, there were indications of both CMV infection and matching HLA type.

CDR3 length: 14 amino acids. V lost 5 bases, J lost 5 bases, and 16 bases lay in between. The germline V gene has CDR1 MDHEN and CDR2 SYDVKM. TCRdb analysed the reads with MiXCR anew, one entry per CDR3 protein. This table has 570,000 or so distinct CDR3 sequences, under 45% appearing once. The input for sequencing was cultured PBMCs, taken from culture after CMV antigen stimulation. This rearrangement joins TRBV28 to TRBJ2-7; tentative D call: TRBD2 (5 bases). The source is a human donor in good health (CMV status not recorded). Some clones in this sample may be carry-over from other donors' samples. CDR3 protein: CASSQRGWGNEQYF. In DNA form, the CDR3 reads TGTGCCAGCAGTCAACGGGGATGGGGTAACGAGCAGTACTTC.